What follows are 9 T cell receptor beta chains derived from one specimen sequenced in a study of identical twins. TCRdb re-analysed the 5' RACE reads in MiXCR, keeping a single row per CDR3 protein. The repertoire includes hundreds of thousands of distinct CDR3 sequences, about 20% of them detected once, and around 0.47% sits in the top ten. These same data were also listed under a study on yellow fever vaccine responses in identical twins.

Sequenced sample: CD4+ T cells sorted from blood. These receptor sequences come from a woman aged 18-30 years in good health.

A few counts support this clonotype. The chain has TRBV24-1 and TRBJ2-3, with 8 positions matching TRBD2. CDR1 KGHDR and CDR2 SFDVKD come from the germline V gene. The CDR3 loop spans 13 amino acids. V shed 10 bases, J shed 3 bases, and the junction held 5 bases outside the gene matches. The CDR3 loop is CATGAGATDTQYF. The CDR3 DNA sequence: TGTGCCACTGGAGCGGGAGCGACAGATACGCAGTATTTT.

The chain joins TRBV20-1 to TRBJ2-5, with D possibly matching TRBD1 (6 bases). The CDR3 is 13 amino acids. CDR1 and CDR2 from the germline V gene are DFQATT and SNEGSKA (reference sequence). V lost 4 bases to trimming and J lost 1 base, with 10 bases between them. The CDR3 spells CSATRTVQETQYF. The CDR3, as DNA: TGCAGTGCTACCCGGACAGTCCAAGAGACCCAGTACTTC.

This clonotype was observed a handful of times. The V call is TRBV28, the J call TRBJ2-5; D may be TRBD1 or TRBD2 (6 bases each). CDR1 is MDHEN, CDR2 SYDVKM, per germline. Trimming shortened V by 6 bases and J by 2 bases, and 16 bases separated the two germline ends. The CDR3 runs to 15 residues. The CDR3 DNA reads as TGTGCCAGCAGCCCCCGGGGGCAAGCGCAAGAGACCCAGTACTTC. Translation: CASSPRGQAQETQYF. Complete variable domain (other parts from reference TRBV28 and TRBJ2-5): DVKVTQSSRYLVKRTGEKVFLECVQDMDHENMFWYRQDPGLGLRLIYFSYDVKMKEKGDIPEGYSVSREKKERFSLILESASTNQTSMYLCASSPRGQAQETQYFGPGTRLLVL.

This clonotype was seen a few times. CDR3 bases: TGCAGCGTTTGGACCCAAGAGACCCAGTACTTC. Translating it yields CSVWTQETQYF. The rearrangement links TRBV29-1 to TRBJ2-5; D call uncertain. Germline CDR1 is SQVTM and CDR2 is ANQGSEA. Trimming stripped 5 bases from V and 1 base from J, with 5 bases between. The CDR3 loop spans 11 amino acids.

The chain links TRBV20-1 to TRBJ2-2; D unresolved. Germline V gene lookup returns CDR1 DFQATT and CDR2 SNEGSKA (reference sequence). Trimming cost V 1 base and J 7 bases, with 10 bases left between them. This CDR3 has 13 amino acids. Written as DNA, the CDR3 is TGCAGTGCTAGAGTAGTTGAGCACGGGGAGCTGTTTTTT. This encodes CSARVVEHGELFF.

A few counts support this clonotype. This chain joins TRBV7-9 and TRBJ1-2; no definite D call. Trimming took 5 bases from V and 7 from J, leaving 14 bases between them. There are 13 residues in the CDR3. The germline gives CDR1 SEHNR, CDR2 FQNEAQ (reference sequence). The CDR3, as DNA: TGTGCCAGCAGCACGGACGGGTCCTTTGGCTACACCTTC. It is translated as CASSTDGSFGYTF.

This clonotype was picked up a small number of times. The gene calls are TRBV28 and TRBJ2-3, with TRBD2 matching 7 bases. The V and J ends lost 1 base and 2 bases, in that order; junction bases with no gene match: 6. Germline V gives CDR1 MDHEN, CDR2 SYDVKM. The CDR3 consists of 16 residues. The DNA of the CDR3 is TGTGCCAGCAGTTTATTAGGCGGGGGATCCACAGATACGCAGTATTTT. Its protein is CASSLLGGGSTDTQYF.

The gene calls are TRBV29-1 and TRBJ2-7; TRBD1 is a possible D gene (6 bases). Trimming pared 4 bases from V and 2 bases from J, leaving 12 bases between. This CDR3 has 13 residues. Germline CDR1 and CDR2: SQVTM and ANQGSEA. The DNA for the CDR3 is TGCAGCGTTGCGGCAGGGGCCCCCTACGAGCAGTACTTC. Amino acids: CSVAAGAPYEQYF.

V gene TRBV4-1 combines with J gene TRBJ2-2; 12 bases are shared with TRBD2. CDR3 size: 17 residues. Losses at the gene ends were 1 base for V and 2 bases for J; bases not matched to a gene: 2. Germline lookup yields CDR1 MGHRA and CDR2 YSYEKL. CDR3 DNA: TGCGCCAGCAGCCAAGGACTAGCGGGGGTAAACACCGGGGAGCTGTTTTTT. It encodes CASSQGLAGVNTGELFF.